Below, 32 T cell receptor beta chains from the same sample are listed, as sequenced in a study of T cells in Graves' hyperthyroidism and ophthalmopathy. It was RNA transcripts that yielded the amplified TCR beta CDR3 regions. In the first-round RT-PCR of the TCR CDR3, the HTBI primer set was used. TCRdb redid the calling of the multiplex PCR reads with MiXCR, one entry per CDR3 protein. The sample shows hundreds of thousands of distinct CDR3 sequences, 15% to 20% of them seen only once. The source material was blood. These receptors came from a woman in her 30s with Graves' hyperthyroidism.

There are a few counts of this clonotype. The junction departs from the called germline gene at one end, perhaps through a read error. V and J are TRBV15 and TRBJ2-5; possibly TRBD1 for D (6 bases). The CDR3 is 13 residues long. Germline V gene data show CDR1 as LNHNV and CDR2 as YYDKDF (reference sequence). DNA for the CDR3: TGTGCCACCAGCGTAACAGGGCAAGTGACCCAGTACTTC. As protein: CATSVTGQVTQYF.

The chain joins TRBV5-6 to TRBJ2-1; 11 positions agree with TRBD2. This CDR3 is 13 amino acids long. The germline V gene encodes CDR1 SGHDT and CDR2 YYEEEE. The V gene end was trimmed by 2 bases and the J gene end by 9 bases; junction bases not matched to a gene: 1. In DNA, the CDR3 is TGTGCCAGCAGCTTTGGGACTAGCGGTGAGCAGTTCTTC. This codes for CASSFGTSGEQFF.

V is TRBV27 and J is TRBJ2-1; 9 bases match TRBD1. This CDR3 has 14 amino acids. J was trimmed by 2 bases and V by 10 bases; bases with no gene match: 6. Germline-derived CDR1 and CDR2 are MNHEY and SMNVEV (reference sequence). The CDR3 DNA is TGTGCCACCACATGGACAGGGGCCTACAATGAGCAGTTCTTC. Protein product: CATTWTGAYNEQFF.

This clonotype was counted many times. This rearrangement joins TRBV30 to TRBJ2-5, with TRBD1 identical over 11 bases. From germline, CDR1 is GTSNPN and CDR2 SVGIG (reference sequence). This CDR3 has 15 amino acids. The V and J ends lost 3 bases and 5 bases, in that order; junction bases with no gene match: 8. This CDR3 reads CAWSEGTGGRETQYF. The CDR3 region has the DNA TGTGCCTGGAGCGAAGGGACAGGGGGAAGGGAGACCCAGTACTTC.

Comments on this clonotype: A much larger clonotype is one base distant, so this may be a read error. The gene calls are TRBV3-1 and TRBJ2-3, with 11 nucleotides matching TRBD2. Germline V gene sequence: CDR1 LGHDT, CDR2 YNNKEL (reference sequence). CDR3 length: 15 amino acids. The DNA of the CDR3 is TGTGCCATCAGCCAACTAGCGGGAGTTACAGATACGCAGTATTTT. Its translation is CAISQLAGVTDTQYF.

At least ten counts were recorded for this clonotype. The CDR3 DNA sequence: TGCAGTGCTCTTACCTCGGGTCACACCATTCAGCCCCAGCATTTT. Encoded protein: CSALTSGHTIQPQHF. The chain joins TRBV20-1 to TRBJ1-5; the D is unclear. The CDR3 length is 15 residues. From germline, CDR1 is DFQATT and CDR2 SNEGSKA (reference sequence). The V gene lost 5 bases and the J gene lost 6 bases, with 20 bases spanning the gap.

This clonotype came up a few times. The rearrangement uses TRBV24-1 and TRBJ2-2; 10 nucleotides align to TRBD1. The germline V gene has CDR1 KGHDR and CDR2 SFDVKD. The CDR3 is 16 amino acids. With V trimmed by 4 bases and J by 4 bases, 5 bases remained unmatched. The DNA for the CDR3 is TGTGCCACCAGTGACCCCGGGACAGGGGCCACCGGGGAGCTGTTTTTT. Protein: CATSDPGTGATGELFF.

This clonotype was seen many times. V usage is TRBV5-1 and J usage is TRBJ2-1; 9 nucleotides match TRBD2. This CDR3 contains 15 residues. V dropped 4 bases and J dropped 4; count of bases not matched to a gene: 6. Germline CDR1 reads SGHRS; CDR2 reads YFSETQ. In DNA form, the CDR3 reads TGCGCCAGCAGCGGTTTGACTAGCGGTTACAATGAGCAGTTCTTC. Amino acids: CASSGLTSGYNEQFF.

This clonotype was seen many times. The V gene is TRBV2, the J gene TRBJ2-3; possibly TRBD2 for D (5 bases). This CDR3 has 16 amino acids. CDR1 SNHLY and CDR2 FYNNEI come from the germline V gene. The V end lost 2 bases, the J end lost 3 bases, and 15 bases lay between the germline ends. Here the CDR3 reads CASSELNSEKTDTQYF. The DNA for the CDR3 is TGTGCCAGCAGTGAACTGAATAGCGAAAAAACAGATACGCAGTATTTT.

This clonotype was counted between two and nine times. The chain couples TRBV7-2 to TRBJ1-4; 8 positions agree with TRBD1. Unmatched junction bases numbered 4, after V lost 2 bases and J lost 2 bases. Germline V lookup: CDR1 SGHTA, CDR2 FQGNSA. This CDR3 contains 16 residues. DNA of the CDR3: TGTGCCAGCAGCTTAAACAGGGGGGTCACTAATGAAAAACTGTTTTTT. Translating it yields CASSLNRGVTNEKLFF.

This clonotype has at least ten counts. CDR3 amino acids: CASSQVYSTGELFF. The CDR3 coding sequence is TGTGCCAGCAGCCAAGTGTACAGCACCGGGGAGCTGTTTTTT. The V gene is TRBV3-1, the J gene TRBJ2-2; D is unclear. CDR3 length equals 14 residues. V was clipped by 1 base and J by 4 bases, with 7 bases between them. CDR1 and CDR2 (germline): LGHDT, YNNKEL (reference sequence).

The gene calls are TRBV12-3 or TRBV12-4 and TRBJ1-4; 8 nucleotides agree with TRBD1. The CDR3 spans 11 residues. V shed 1 base and J 16 bases; nucleotides not matched to a gene: 2. The CDR3 DNA is TGTGCCAGCAGTTTAGGAGGACAGGGGTTTTTT. Translated: CASSLGGQGFF.

This clonotype was found many times. The chain has TRBV5-1 and TRBJ1-1; possible D gene TRBD1, 6 bases. The CDR3 length is 14 residues. The germline CDR1 and CDR2 sequences are SGHRS and YFSETQ. V was pared by 1 base and J by 5 bases, with 12 bases between. The CDR3 DNA reads TGCGCCAGCAGCTTGCAGGGGAGGTATACTGAAGCTTTCTTT. It translates to CASSLQGRYTEAFF.

This clonotype has a handful of counts. V is TRBV20-1 and J is TRBJ2-3; TRBD2 is a possible D gene (6 bases). Trimming pared 1 base from V and 1 base from J, leaving 15 bases between. Per the germline V gene, CDR1 is DFQATT and CDR2 is SNEGSKA (reference sequence). The CDR3 loop spans 16 amino acids. The CDR3 protein is CSARGPDYLGTDTQYF. The CDR3 DNA sequence: TGCAGTGCTAGAGGCCCGGACTACCTCGGCACAGATACGCAGTATTTT.

The chain recombines TRBV3-1 with TRBJ2-1; unclear D gene. From germline, CDR1 is LGHDT and CDR2 YNNKEL (reference sequence). This CDR3 spans 14 amino acids. V lost 0 bases and J 7 bases, leaving 10 bases between the germline ends. Written as DNA, the CDR3 is TGTGCCAGCAGCCAAGATCTAGTCAAGAATGAGCAGTTCTTC. This translates into CASSQDLVKNEQFF.

This clonotype has at least ten counts. This chain uses TRBV28 with TRBJ2-2; D remains unclear. The CDR3 has 12 amino acids. V was trimmed by 3 bases and J by 4 bases, leaving 3 bases between them. Germline CDR1 is MDHEN and CDR2 is SYDVKM. CDR3 sequence reads: CASSFLTGELFF. CDR3 DNA sequence: TGTGCCAGCAGTTTCCTCACCGGGGAGCTGTTTTTT. Full variable domain (remainder filled in from reference TRBV28 and TRBJ2-2): DVKVTQSSRYLVKRTGEKVFLECVQDMDHENMFWYRQDPGLGLRLIYFSYDVKMKEKGDIPEGYSVSREKKERFSLILESASTNQTSMYLCASSFLTGELFFGEGSRLTVL.

This clonotype has a handful of counts. The J gene is TRBJ2-7, the V gene TRBV7-2, with 8 positions matching TRBD2. V dropped 5 bases and J dropped 5; count of bases not matched to a gene: 8. Germline CDR1 reads SGHTA; CDR2 reads FQGNSA. The CDR3 is 14 amino acids. The CDR3 coding sequence is TGTGCCAGCAGCACGTTTAGCGGGACCGACGAGCAGTACTTC. Residues: CASSTFSGTDEQYF. Looking up the rest from reference TRBV7-2 and TRBJ2-7 gives the full variable domain: GAGVSQSPSNKVTEKGKDVELRCDPISGHTALYWYRQSLGQGLEFLIYFQGNSAPDKSGLPSDRFSAERTGGSVSTLTIQRTQQEDSAVYLCASSTFSGTDEQYFGPGTRLTVT.

The chain carries TRBV6-1 and TRBJ1-4, with D tentatively TRBD1 (6 bases). V dropped 7 bases and J dropped 2 bases, with 14 bases sitting between them. The length of the CDR3 is 15 residues. Germline CDR1 and CDR2: MNHNS and SASEGT. The CDR3 DNA sequence: TGTGCCAGCACCCTTAGGAGGGGGACTAATGAAAAACTGTTTTTT. Translating it yields CASTLRRGTNEKLFF.

The chain recombines TRBV7-3 with TRBJ2-5; 7 positions agree with TRBD2. Germline trimming cut 2 bases from V and 4 bases from J; bases unmatched to any gene: 13. Germline V gene sequence: CDR1 SGHTA, CDR2 FQGTGA. This CDR3 spans 17 amino acids. This CDR3 reads CASSLRGGGGGIETQYF. DNA for the CDR3: TGTGCCAGCAGCTTACGAGGAGGCGGGGGAGGGATAGAGACCCAGTACTTC.

This clonotype was found a few times. The chain recombines TRBV28 with TRBJ2-7, with D uncertain. The V gene lost 7 bases and the J gene lost 6 bases, with 10 bases spanning the gap. CDR1 is MDHEN, CDR2 SYDVKM, per germline. This CDR3 has 11 amino acids. The CDR3 is CASNWGPEQYF. The CDR3 DNA is TGTGCCAGCAACTGGGGTCCCGAGCAGTACTTC.

This clonotype was seen more than once but under ten times. CDR3 nucleotides: TGTGCCAGCTCACCCTTGGACAGGGAGACGGTATATGGCTACACCTTC. Translation gives CASSPLDRETVYGYTF. The chain links TRBV18 to TRBJ1-2, with TRBD1 matching over 8 bases. CDR3 size: 16 residues. CDR1 and CDR2 from the germline V gene are KGHSH and LQKENI. Trimming cost V 3 bases and J 5 bases; bases outside gene matches: 11.

In this sample, this clonotype turned up many times. The chain links TRBV28 to TRBJ2-7; 8 nucleotides line up with TRBD1. The CDR3 is 15 residues long. Per germline, CDR1 MDHEN and CDR2 SYDVKM. Germline trimming cut 5 bases from V and 3 bases from J; bases unmatched to any gene: 9. The CDR3 nucleotides read TGTGCCAGCAGTCATCCGGGACAGGAGAACTACGAGCAGTACTTC. The encoded protein is CASSHPGQENYEQYF. Drawing the rest from reference TRBV28 and TRBJ2-7, the complete variable domain is DVKVTQSSRYLVKRTGEKVFLECVQDMDHENMFWYRQDPGLGLRLIYFSYDVKMKEKGDIPEGYSVSREKKERFSLILESASTNQTSMYLCASSHPGQENYEQYFGPGTRLTVT.

The sample holds a few counts of this clonotype. The chain couples TRBV9 to TRBJ2-1; D is possibly TRBD2 (6 bases). CDR3 length equals 15 residues. The V and J ends lost 0 bases and 6 bases respectively, with 13 bases between them. Germline values: CDR1 SGDLS, CDR2 YYNGEE. CDR3 DNA sequence: TGTGCCAGCAGCGTAGGGCAGAGGAGGGTCAATGAGCAGTTCTTC. Protein product: CASSVGQRRVNEQFF.

This clonotype was observed many times. The chain couples TRBV12-3 or TRBV12-4 to TRBJ1-1; D uncertain. There are 11 residues in the CDR3. V was trimmed by 8 bases and J by 1 base, leaving 5 bases between them. The CDR3 DNA reads TGTGCCAGCTGGAGGAACACTGAAGCTTTCTTT. Its translation is CASWRNTEAFF.

This clonotype was seen ten or more times. The chain couples TRBV28 to TRBJ2-7; the D gene is possibly TRBD2 (5 bases). The CDR3 is 12 residues long. The V gene's germline CDR1 is MDHEN and CDR2 SYDVKM. Trimming pared 4 bases from V and 8 bases from J, leaving 12 bases between. The CDR3 loop reads CASSYSGRKQYF. In nucleotides, the CDR3 is TGTGCCAGCAGTTATTCGGGGAGAAAGCAGTACTTC.

This clonotype was seen repeatedly, ten times or more. The rearrangement joins TRBV20-1 to TRBJ2-7, with D possibly TRBD2 on 5 matching bases. Germline assignment: CDR1 DFQATT and CDR2 SNEGSKA (reference sequence). Trimming cost V 3 bases and J 6 bases, with 9 bases left between them. The CDR3 is 11 amino acids. CDR3 nucleotides: TGCAGTGCTAGGGCGGGCAGCGAGCAGTACTTC. Encoded protein: CSARAGSEQYF.

This clonotype was seen many times. This chain joins TRBV6-5 and TRBJ1-2; D not certain. Trimming shortened V by 1 base and J by 1 base, and 4 bases separated the two germline ends. This CDR3 comprises 13 residues. Germline CDR1 MNHEY, CDR2 SVGAGI. The CDR3 DNA is TGTGCCAGCAGTTACTACAGTAACTATGGCTACACCTTC. Protein product: CASSYYSNYGYTF.

Turning to this clonotype: An end of the junction differs from the germline gene, which may be a read error. The rearrangement joins TRBV9 to TRBJ1-1; D unresolved. Germline-derived CDR1 and CDR2 are SGDLS and YYNGEE. This CDR3 has 13 residues. The chain's CDR3 is CASSVAAEPEAFF. Here the CDR3 DNA reads TGTGCTAGCAGCGTAGCGGCAGAACCTGAAGCTTTCTTT.

This clonotype was observed many times. The rearrangement uses TRBV30 and TRBJ2-7; D remains unclear. Germline V gene sequence: CDR1 GTSNPN, CDR2 SVGIG (reference sequence). V gave up 4 bases and J gave up 0 bases, with 7 bases separating them. This CDR3 is built from 12 residues. CDR3 sequence reads: CAWTPPSYEQYF. The CDR3 nucleotides read TGTGCCTGGACCCCACCCTCCTACGAGCAGTACTTC.

This chain connects TRBV15 to TRBJ2-7; maybe TRBD1 (5 bases). Germline CDR1 LNHNV, CDR2 YYDKDF (reference sequence). The V end was cut by 0 bases, the J end by 7 bases, with 7 bases between. The CDR3 runs 12 residues. Here the CDR3 reads CATSREAGEQYF. CDR3 nucleotide sequence: TGTGCCACCAGCAGAGAAGCAGGGGAGCAGTACTTC.

About this clonotype: A much larger clone lies a single base off, so this may be a read error. The V and J genes are TRBV29-1 and TRBJ2-3; the D is unclear. The CDR3 runs to 15 residues. The germline CDR1 and CDR2 sequences are SQVTM and ANQGSEA. CDR3 sequence: CSVKTSLYITDTLYF. CDR3 nucleotide sequence: TGCAGCGTTAAGACATCCCTCTATATCACAGATACGCTGTATTTT.

This clonotype was seen ten or more times. The V gene is TRBV5-1, the J gene TRBJ2-7; D might be TRBD1 or TRBD2, each matching 7 bases. The germline V gene encodes CDR1 SGHRS and CDR2 YFSETQ. V was pared by 4 bases and J by 5 bases, with 13 bases between. The CDR3 has 13 residues. The CDR3 DNA reads TGCGCCAGCAGCCCAGGGGGGGTCAACGAGCAGTACTTC. This translates into CASSPGGVNEQYF.